This TCR beta chain derives from a study of vaccination and CD4 T cells after COVID-19. Documented treatment: roughly 10-day PBMC culture with coronavirus spike peptide pools or control peptides (ViraFEST assay). Researchers collected the unexposed donor's CD4+ T cells before the COVID-19 pandemic (2011-2018). The junction had 16 bases not matched to a gene; V was cut back by 8 bases and J by 9 bases. The CDR3 is 14 amino acids. CDR1 is DFQATT, CDR2 SNEGSKA, per germline (reference sequence). About this clonotype: Its antigen is not identified.

Sequencing of the DNA from cultured CD4+ T cells was carried out with the Oncomine TCR Beta short-read assay. TCRdb recomputed calls from the PCR reads with MiXCR, one row per CDR3 protein. The sample records roughly 6,800 distinct CDR3 sequences, more than 65% being singletons. The sequence was collected from a human donor in good health. Material: CD4+ T cells from blood, cultured in vitro. J is TRBJ2-3 and V is TRBV20-1; 8 nucleotides agree with TRBD2. CDR3 coding DNA: TGCAGTCCCCGCTACATAGCGGGGAGAACCACGCAGTATTTT. It is translated as CSPRYIAGRTTQYF.